This paragraph reports one T cell receptor beta chain. At one boundary the junction diverges from the germline segment, which might be a read error. This entry belongs to a study of T cells in women clearing cervical HPV infection. Study-wide background: Case blood drawn at lesion detection; control blood after infection cleared. Case blood was drawn a median approximately 150 days after lesion detection.

Generated by immunoSEQ multiplex PCR, the TCRdb table keeps only in-frame clones and is missing some. The sample totals tens of thousands of clones. The TCR comes from a woman between 18 and 70 years old with a cervical HPV16 infection that either progressed to CIN3+ or cleared (not recorded which). Sequences were obtained from blood buffy coat.

CDR3 residues: CASSQYGQGNYEQYF. CDR3 bases read: TGCGCCAGCAGCCAGTACGGACAGGGGAACTACGAG. This chain links TRBV4-2 with TRBJ2-7, with TRBD1 identical over 9 bases. Sequencing ends 3 residues short of the CDR3 end; the germline J gene provides the rest. This CDR3 has 15 residues. From germline, CDR1 is LGHNA and CDR2 YNFKEQ.